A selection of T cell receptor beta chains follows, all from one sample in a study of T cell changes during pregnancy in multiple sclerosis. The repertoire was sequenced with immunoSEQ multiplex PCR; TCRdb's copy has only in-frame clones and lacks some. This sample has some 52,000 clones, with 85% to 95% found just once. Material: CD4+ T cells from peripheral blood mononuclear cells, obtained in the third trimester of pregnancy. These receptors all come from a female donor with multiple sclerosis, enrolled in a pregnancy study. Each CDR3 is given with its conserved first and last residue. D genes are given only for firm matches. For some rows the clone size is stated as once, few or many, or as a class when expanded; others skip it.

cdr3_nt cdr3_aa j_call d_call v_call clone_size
TGCAGCGCTGAGGGGAGAGGCAGGGGAAACTATGGCTACACCTTC CSAEGRGRGNYGYTF TRBJ1-2 . TRBV29-1 .
TGTGCTAGCAGCCCCCGGGGGGACAGGCGGACAGATACGCAGTATTTT CASSPRGDRRTDTQYF TRBJ2-3 . TRBV7-7 .
TGTGCCAGCAGTTACTCGCTAGTTGGAGCGATCTACACCTTC CASSYSLVGAIYTF TRBJ1-2 . TRBV6-5 .
TGTGCTAGTGGGGACAGGAACACTGAAGCTTTCTTT CASGDRNTEAFF TRBJ1-1 . TRBV12-5 .
TGTGCCAGCAGCTTAGTTCAGAATGGCTACGAGCAGTACTTC CASSLVQNGYEQYF TRBJ2-7 . TRBV7-6 .
TGTGCCAGTTTAGGATCCGGGGAGGTGAATCAGCCCCAGCATTTT CASLGSGEVNQPQHF TRBJ1-5 . TRBV19 .
TGTGCCAGCAGCTTCGACAGGGGATGGGGTGAAAAACTGTTTTTT CASSFDRGWGEKLFF TRBJ1-4 TRBD1 TRBV11-2 .
TGTGCCAGCAGCTCGCGGGCCGGGAGGAACACTGAAGCTTTCTTT CASSSRAGRNTEAFF TRBJ1-1 . TRBV5-8 .
TGTGCCAGTAATTCGGCAGGGGGTAAGAACGAGCAGTACTTC CASNSAGGKNEQYF TRBJ2-7 TRBD1 TRBV19 .
TGTGCCAGCAGCCAAGATCGGGGGCGGGGGGGCCTGTCGGGGGAGCTGTTTTTT CASSQDRGRGGLSGELFF TRBJ2-2 TRBD2 TRBV4-2 .
TGTGCCAGCAGGGGCACAGGTTGGAGAAACACCATATATTTT CASRGTGWRNTIYF TRBJ1-3 . TRBV7-2 .
TGCGCCAGCACCAAAACCCTAGCGGAGACCCAGTACTTC CASTKTLAETQYF TRBJ2-5 . TRBV5-1 .
TGCAGCGACGAGCAAGAGACCCAGTACTTC CSDEQETQYF TRBJ2-5 . TRBV29-1 .
TGCGCCAGCAGCCAAGGTCTAGTAGATACGCAGTATTTT CASSQGLVDTQYF TRBJ2-3 . TRBV4-3 .
TGCAGCGTTGAGAGCGGCTATGGCTACACCTTC CSVESGYGYTF TRBJ1-2 . TRBV29-1 .
TGTGCCAGCTCATCAAACCTAGACACTGAAGCTTTCTTT CASSSNLDTEAFF TRBJ1-1 . TRBV18 once
TGTGCCAGCAGCGTTGAACACGACAGGGAGGATACTGAAGCTTTCTTT CASSVEHDREDTEAFF TRBJ1-1 TRBD1 TRBV9 .
TGTGCCTGGAGTAAGGGACAGGGGAGCTCCTACGAGCAGTACTTC CAWSKGQGSSYEQYF TRBJ2-7 TRBD1 TRBV30 .
TGTGCCAGAAGCGATGGACAGAAAGAGAAGAACACTGAAGCTTTCTTT CARSDGQKEKNTEAFF TRBJ1-1 . TRBV5-3 .
TGTGCCAGCAGCTTAGCCAGGGACAATGGCTACACCTTC CASSLARDNGYTF TRBJ1-2 . TRBV7-2 .
TGCGCCAGCAGGGGTTTCGGGGGATCCAAGGGAGAAGATACGCAGTATTTT CASRGFGGSKGEDTQYF TRBJ2-3 . TRBV5-1 .
TGTGCCAGCAGCTTTACAGGGGGGTGGCAGCCCCAGCATTTT CASSFTGGWQPQHF TRBJ1-5 TRBD1 TRBV7-2 .
TGTGCCAGTAGTAGTACGACAGGGTTCGGAGGAGGCTACACCTTC CASSSTTGFGGGYTF TRBJ1-2 TRBD1 TRBV19 .
TGTGCCAGCAGCTTAATTACGGGGGGCAATGAGCAGTTCTTC CASSLITGGNEQFF TRBJ2-1 TRBD2 TRBV7-3 .
TGTGCCAGCAGCCCCAGCGGGGCGGGAACCTATGGCTACACCTTC CASSPSGAGTYGYTF TRBJ1-2 . TRBV7-3 .
TGTGCCAGCTCACCACTGAGCGGGGGCGCTAGCACAGATACGCAGTATTTT CASSPLSGGASTDTQYF TRBJ2-3 TRBD2 TRBV18 .
TGTGCCAGCAGGAAGGGACACAACACCGGGGAGCTGTTTTTT CASRKGHNTGELFF TRBJ2-2 . TRBV2 .
TGTGCCAGTAGTATAGATCCAGGGGGCGCAGGTGGAACAGATACGCAGTATTTT CASSIDPGGAGGTDTQYF TRBJ2-3 TRBD1 TRBV19 .
TGTGCCTGGAGCGACGACTACAGGGGAACTGAAGCTTTCTTT CAWSDDYRGTEAFF TRBJ1-1 TRBD1 TRBV30 .
TGTGCCAGCAGGAACTCATATAATTCACCCCTCCACTTT CASRNSYNSPLHF TRBJ1-6 . TRBV9 .
TGTGCCAGTAGTACCTACGGACAGAGGGTGCTTAATTCACCCCTCCACTTT CASSTYGQRVLNSPLHF TRBJ1-6 . TRBV19 .
TGTGCCAGCAGTGTGGGACAGGGGTACGGCTACACCTTC CASSVGQGYGYTF TRBJ1-2 TRBD1 TRBV6-1 .
TGTGCCAGCAGCTTAGCTTCGTCCTACGAGCAGTACTTC CASSLASSYEQYF TRBJ2-7 . TRBV7-6 few
TGTGCCAGCAGCTTGACAGGATTAGCTAACTATGGCTACACCTTC CASSLTGLANYGYTF TRBJ1-2 . TRBV7-6 .
TGTGCCACCAGCAGGGGAACAGGTCGCACAGATACGCAGTATTTT CATSRGTGRTDTQYF TRBJ2-3 . TRBV15 .
TGTGCCTGGCTGGAGCTTAACTATGGCTACACCTTC CAWLELNYGYTF TRBJ1-2 . TRBV30 .
TGTGCCAGCAGCTTGGATCCGGTTTCTGGGGCCAACGTCCTGACTTTC CASSLDPVSGANVLTF TRBJ2-6 . TRBV5-4 once
TGTGCCAGCAGCCTAGCGGGCCCCTCTGGGGCCAACGTCCTGACTTTC CASSLAGPSGANVLTF TRBJ2-6 TRBD2 TRBV7-2 .
TGTGCCAGCTCAGGCAGGGGGACAGGCAATCAGCCCCAGCATTTT CASSGRGTGNQPQHF TRBJ1-5 TRBD1 TRBV18 .
TGTGCCAGCAGCCCCGGGTCGTACTACGAGCAGTACTTC CASSPGSYYEQYF TRBJ2-7 . TRBV2 .
TGCGCCAGCAGCCAGGAACAGACTAGCGGAAGCACAGATACGCAGTATTTT CASSQEQTSGSTDTQYF TRBJ2-3 TRBD2 TRBV4-1 .
TGTGCCAGCAGATCGGGACAGTCCAATCAGCCCCAGCATTTT CASRSGQSNQPQHF TRBJ1-5 TRBD1 TRBV6-5 .
TGTGCCAGCAGCCCCCTCGGGGAGACCCAGTACTTC CASSPLGETQYF TRBJ2-5 . TRBV9 .
TGTGCCAGCAGCGTAGGACAGGGGCGCAACTATGGCTACACCTTC CASSVGQGRNYGYTF TRBJ1-2 TRBD1 TRBV9 .
TGTGCCAGCAGCGTAGCACGGAGTTCACGAGCCGAGCAGTACTTC CASSVARSSRAEQYF TRBJ2-7 . TRBV9 .
TGTGCCAGCAGGGCACCGACAGGGGACAACAATGAGCAGTTCTTC CASRAPTGDNNEQFF TRBJ2-1 TRBD1 TRBV6-5 .
TGTGCCAGCAGTGAACAGGGAACTGGAAACACCATATATTTT CASSEQGTGNTIYF TRBJ1-3 . TRBV25-1 .
TGTGCCAGCAGCTTATCGGGGTCTGGCCACAATGAGCAGTTCTTC CASSLSGSGHNEQFF TRBJ2-1 . TRBV7-9 .
TGTGCCAGCAGTAACAGGGGTAGCAATCAGCCCCAGCATTTT CASSNRGSNQPQHF TRBJ1-5 TRBD1 TRBV6-1 .
TGTGCCAGCAATAACAGGGGAGGAGGCCAGTACTTC CASNNRGGGQYF TRBJ2-5 . TRBV2 .
TGTGCCAGCAGCAAAGCGGCAGGGGGACAAGAGACCCAGTACTTC CASSKAAGGQETQYF TRBJ2-5 . TRBV21-1 .
TGCGCCAGCAGCCAGATACTTACGCAGGGCCTCGACTATGGCTACACCTTC CASSQILTQGLDYGYTF TRBJ1-2 . TRBV4-1 .